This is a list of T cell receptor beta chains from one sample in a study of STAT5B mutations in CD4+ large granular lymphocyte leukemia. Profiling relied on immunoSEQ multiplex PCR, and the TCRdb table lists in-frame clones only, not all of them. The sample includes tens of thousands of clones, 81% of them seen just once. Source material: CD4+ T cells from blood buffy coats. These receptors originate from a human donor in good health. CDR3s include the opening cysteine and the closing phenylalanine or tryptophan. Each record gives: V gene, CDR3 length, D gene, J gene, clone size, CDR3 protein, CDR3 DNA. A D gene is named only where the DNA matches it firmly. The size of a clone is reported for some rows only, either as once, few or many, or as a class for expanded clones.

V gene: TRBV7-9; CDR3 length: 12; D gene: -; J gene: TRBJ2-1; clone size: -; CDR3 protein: CASSRVPTEQFF; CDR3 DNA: TGTGCCAGCAGCCGGGTGCCTACAGAGCAGTTCTTC
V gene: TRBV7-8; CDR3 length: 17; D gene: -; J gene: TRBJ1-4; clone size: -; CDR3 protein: CASSLNSLIATNEKLFF; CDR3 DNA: TGTGCCAGCAGCTTAAACTCGCTGATCGCAACTAATGAAAAACTGTTTTTT
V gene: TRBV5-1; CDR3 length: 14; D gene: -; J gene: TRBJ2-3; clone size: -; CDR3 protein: CASSLVGTGDTQYF; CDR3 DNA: TGCGCCAGCAGCTTGGTGGGGACTGGGGATACGCAGTATTTT
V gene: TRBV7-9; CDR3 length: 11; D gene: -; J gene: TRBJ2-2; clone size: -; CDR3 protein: CAGMNTGELFF; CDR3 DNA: TGTGCCGGTATGAACACCGGGGAGCTGTTTTTT
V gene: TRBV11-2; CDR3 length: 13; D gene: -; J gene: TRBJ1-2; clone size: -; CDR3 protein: CASSLAADYGYTF; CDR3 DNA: TGTGCCAGCAGCTTAGCGGCAGACTATGGCTACACCTTC
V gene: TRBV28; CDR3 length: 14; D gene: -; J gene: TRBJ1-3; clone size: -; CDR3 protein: CASSEAGSGNTIYF; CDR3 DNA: TGTGCCAGCAGTGAAGCAGGGAGCGGAAACACCATATATTTT
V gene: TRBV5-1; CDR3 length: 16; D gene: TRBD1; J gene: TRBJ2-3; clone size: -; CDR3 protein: CASSRGQGARSDTQYF; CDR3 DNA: TGCGCCAGCAGCAGGGGACAGGGGGCAAGGTCAGATACGCAGTATTTT
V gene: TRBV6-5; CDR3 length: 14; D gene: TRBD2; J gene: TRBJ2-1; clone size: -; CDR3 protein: CASSYSGGSDEQFF; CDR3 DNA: TGTGCCAGCAGTTATAGCGGGGGTAGCGATGAGCAGTTCTTC
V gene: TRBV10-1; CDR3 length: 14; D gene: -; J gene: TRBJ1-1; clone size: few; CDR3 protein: CASSATSGDTEAFF; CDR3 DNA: TGCGCCAGCAGTGCCACCTCAGGGGACACTGAAGCTTTCTTT
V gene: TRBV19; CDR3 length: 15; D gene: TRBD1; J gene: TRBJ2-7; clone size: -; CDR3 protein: CASSPLGQTSYEQYF; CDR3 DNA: TGTGCCAGTAGTCCCCTGGGACAGACGTCATACGAGCAGTACTTC
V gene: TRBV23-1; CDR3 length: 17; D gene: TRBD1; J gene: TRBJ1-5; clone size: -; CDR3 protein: CASSQAGGGIGNQPQHF; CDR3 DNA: TGCGCCAGCAGTCAAGCAGGGGGCGGGATCGGCAATCAGCCCCAGCATTTT
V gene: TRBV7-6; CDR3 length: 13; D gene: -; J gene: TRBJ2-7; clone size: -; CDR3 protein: CASSSGRDYEQYF; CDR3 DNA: TGTGCCAGCAGCTCGGGACGGGACTACGAGCAGTACTTC
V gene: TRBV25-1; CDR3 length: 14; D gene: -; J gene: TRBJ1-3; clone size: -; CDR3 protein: CASSDSILGNTIYF; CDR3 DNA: TGTGCCAGCAGTGACTCTATCTTGGGAAACACCATATATTTT
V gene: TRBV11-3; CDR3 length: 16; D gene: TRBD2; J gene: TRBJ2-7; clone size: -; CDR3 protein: CASSLPRGGGRYEQYF; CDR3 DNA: TGTGCCAGCAGCTTACCCCGGGGGGGAGGACGTTACGAGCAGTACTTC
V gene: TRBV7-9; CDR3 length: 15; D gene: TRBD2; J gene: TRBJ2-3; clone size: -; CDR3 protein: CASSLVAGSTDTQYF; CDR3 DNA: TGTGCCAGCAGCCTCGTAGCGGGCAGCACAGATACGCAGTATTTT
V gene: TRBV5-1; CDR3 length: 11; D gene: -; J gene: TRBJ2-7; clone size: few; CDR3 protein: CASSLAREQYF; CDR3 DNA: TGCGCCAGCAGCTTGGCACGGGAGCAGTACTTC
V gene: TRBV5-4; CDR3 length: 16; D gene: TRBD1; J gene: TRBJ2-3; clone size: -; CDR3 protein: CASSWGGQGSTDTQYF; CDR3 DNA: TGTGCCAGCAGCTGGGGCGGACAGGGGTCCACAGATACGCAGTATTTT
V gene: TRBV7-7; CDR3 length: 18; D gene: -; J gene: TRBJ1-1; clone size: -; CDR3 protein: CASSLLTMGGGLNTEAFF; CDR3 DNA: TGTGCTAGCAGCTTGTTAACGATGGGGGGGGGTTTGAACACTGAAGCTTTCTTT
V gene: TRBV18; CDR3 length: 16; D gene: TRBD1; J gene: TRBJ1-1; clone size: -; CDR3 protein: CASSPARGRMNTEAFF; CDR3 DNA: TGTGCCAGCTCACCGGCCAGGGGGAGGATGAACACTGAAGCTTTCTTT
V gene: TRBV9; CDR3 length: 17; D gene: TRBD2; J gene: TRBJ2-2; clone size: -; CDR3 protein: CASSVEWGREGTGELFF; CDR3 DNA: TGTGCCAGCAGCGTAGAATGGGGCAGGGAGGGCACCGGGGAGCTGTTTTTT
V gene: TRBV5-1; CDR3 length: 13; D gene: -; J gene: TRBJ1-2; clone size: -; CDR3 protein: CASSLRQVYGYTF; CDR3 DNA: TGCGCCAGCAGCTTGAGACAGGTCTATGGCTACACCTTC
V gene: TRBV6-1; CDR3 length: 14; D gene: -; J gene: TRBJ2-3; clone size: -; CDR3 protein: CASSARGATDTQYF; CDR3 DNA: TGTGCCAGCAGTGCCAGGGGGGCCACAGATACGCAGTATTTT
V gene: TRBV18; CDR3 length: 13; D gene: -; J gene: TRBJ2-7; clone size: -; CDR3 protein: CASSPGRAYEQYF; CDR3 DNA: TGTGCCAGCTCACCAGGGAGAGCTTACGAGCAGTACTTC
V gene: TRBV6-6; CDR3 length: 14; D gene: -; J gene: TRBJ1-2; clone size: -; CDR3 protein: CASSHGLANYGYTF; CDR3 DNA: TGTGCCAGCAGCCACGGGCTCGCTAACTATGGCTACACCTTC
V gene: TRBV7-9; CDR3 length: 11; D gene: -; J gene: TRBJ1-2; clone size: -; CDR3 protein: CASSLKGGYTF; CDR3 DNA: TGTGCCAGCAGTCTAAAGGGTGGCTACACCTTC
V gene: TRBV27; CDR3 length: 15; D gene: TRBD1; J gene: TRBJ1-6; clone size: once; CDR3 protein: CASRNRQGGNSPLHF; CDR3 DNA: TGTGCCAGCAGGAATCGACAGGGGGGTAATTCACCCCTCCACTTT
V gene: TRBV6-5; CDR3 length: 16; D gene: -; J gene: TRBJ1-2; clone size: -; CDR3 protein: CASSSETPRGGYGYTF; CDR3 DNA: TGTGCCAGCAGTTCCGAGACGCCCCGTGGGGGATATGGCTACACCTTC
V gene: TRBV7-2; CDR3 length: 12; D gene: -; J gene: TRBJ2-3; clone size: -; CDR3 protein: CASSLILDTQYF; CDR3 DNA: TGTGCCAGCAGCTTAATCTTGGATACGCAGTATTTT
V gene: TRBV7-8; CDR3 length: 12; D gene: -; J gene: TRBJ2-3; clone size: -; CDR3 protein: CASSLTSDTQYF; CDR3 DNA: TGTGCCAGCAGCCTTACCAGCGATACGCAGTATTTT
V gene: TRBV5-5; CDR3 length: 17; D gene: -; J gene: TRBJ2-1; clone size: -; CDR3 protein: CASSSKGDTYSYNEQFF; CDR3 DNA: TGTGCCAGCAGCTCCAAAGGGGACACTTACTCCTACAATGAGCAGTTCTTC
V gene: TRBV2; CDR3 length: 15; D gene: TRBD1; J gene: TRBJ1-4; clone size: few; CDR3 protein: CASSPGTGQNEKLFF; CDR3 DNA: TGTGCCAGCAGTCCCGGGACAGGTCAAAATGAAAAACTGTTTTTT
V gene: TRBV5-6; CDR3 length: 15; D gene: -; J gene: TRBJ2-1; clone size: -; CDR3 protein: CASSPAGTPHNEQFF; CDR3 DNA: TGTGCCAGCAGCCCAGCCGGGACCCCCCACAATGAGCAGTTCTTC
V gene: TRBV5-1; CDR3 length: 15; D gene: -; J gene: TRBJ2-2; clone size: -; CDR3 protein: CASSWQARNTGELFF; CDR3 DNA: TGCGCCAGCAGTTGGCAGGCGCGGAACACCGGGGAGCTGTTTTTT
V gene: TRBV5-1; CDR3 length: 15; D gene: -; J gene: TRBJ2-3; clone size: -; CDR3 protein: CASSLAGNSFETQYF; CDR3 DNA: TGCGCCAGCAGCTTGGCGGGGAATAGTTTCGAGACGCAGTATTTT
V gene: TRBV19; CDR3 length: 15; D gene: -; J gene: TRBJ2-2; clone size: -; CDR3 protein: CASSISRATTGELFF; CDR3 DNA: TGTGCCAGTAGTATCAGTAGGGCCACCACCGGGGAGCTGTTTTTT
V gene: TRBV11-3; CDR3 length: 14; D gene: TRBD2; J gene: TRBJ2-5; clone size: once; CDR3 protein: CASSVSGGSETQYF; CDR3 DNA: TGTGCCAGCAGCGTTAGCGGGGGTTCAGAGACCCAGTACTTC
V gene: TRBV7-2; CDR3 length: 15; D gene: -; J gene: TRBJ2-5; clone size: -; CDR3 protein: CASSRLGGHQETQYF; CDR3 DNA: TGTGCCAGCAGCAGGTTGGGAGGTCATCAAGAGACCCAGTACTTC
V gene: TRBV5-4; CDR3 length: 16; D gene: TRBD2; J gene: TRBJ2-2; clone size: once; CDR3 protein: CASSLGGLKYTGELFF; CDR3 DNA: TGTGCCAGCAGCTTGGGGGGACTAAAATACACCGGGGAGCTGTTTTTT
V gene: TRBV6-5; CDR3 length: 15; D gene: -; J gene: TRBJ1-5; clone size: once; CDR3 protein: CASSSDRLSNQPQHF; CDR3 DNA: TGTGCCAGCAGCTCTGACAGGTTAAGCAATCAGCCCCAGCATTTT
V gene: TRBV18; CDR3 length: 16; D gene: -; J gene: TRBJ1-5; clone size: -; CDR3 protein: CASSPPAMGINQPQHF; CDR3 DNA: TGTGCCAGCTCACCACCGGCCATGGGGATAAATCAGCCCCAGCATTTT
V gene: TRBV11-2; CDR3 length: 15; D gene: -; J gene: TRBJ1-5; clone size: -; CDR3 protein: CASSPTTGINQPQHF; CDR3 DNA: TGTGCCAGCAGCCCAACCACAGGGATCAATCAGCCCCAGCATTTT
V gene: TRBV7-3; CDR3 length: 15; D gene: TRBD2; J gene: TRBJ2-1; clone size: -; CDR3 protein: CASSLAGDYYNEQFF; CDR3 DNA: TGTGCCAGCAGCTTAGCGGGAGATTACTACAATGAGCAGTTCTTC
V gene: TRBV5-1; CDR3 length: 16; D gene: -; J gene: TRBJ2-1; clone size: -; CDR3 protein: CASSLASVGSYNEQFF; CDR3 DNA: TGCGCCAGCAGCTTGGCCTCGGTGGGCTCCTACAATGAGCAGTTCTTC
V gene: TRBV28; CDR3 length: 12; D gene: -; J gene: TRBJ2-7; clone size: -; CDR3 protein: CASSSSRGEQYF; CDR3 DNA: TGTGCCAGCAGTTCCTCTAGGGGAGAGCAGTACTTC
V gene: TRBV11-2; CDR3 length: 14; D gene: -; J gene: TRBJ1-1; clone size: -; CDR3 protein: CASSLEGTGTEAFF; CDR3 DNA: TGTGCCAGCAGCTTAGAAGGGACGGGAACTGAAGCTTTCTTT
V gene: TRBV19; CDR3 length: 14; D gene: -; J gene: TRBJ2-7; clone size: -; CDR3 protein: CASSEGLVSYEQYF; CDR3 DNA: TGTGCCAGTAGTGAGGGTCTCGTCTCCTACGAGCAGTACTTC
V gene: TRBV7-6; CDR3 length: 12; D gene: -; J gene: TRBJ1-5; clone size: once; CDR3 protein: CASSYPGGPQHF; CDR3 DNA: TGTGCCAGCAGCTACCCCGGGGGGCCCCAGCATTTT
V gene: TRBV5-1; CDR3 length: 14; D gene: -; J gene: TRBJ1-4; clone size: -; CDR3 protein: CASSLAGTAEKLFF; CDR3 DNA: TGCGCCAGCAGCTTGGCCGGTACAGCTGAAAAACTGTTTTTT
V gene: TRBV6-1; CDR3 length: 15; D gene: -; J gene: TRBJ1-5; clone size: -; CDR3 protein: CASSEGDHPGQPQHF; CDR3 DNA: TGTGCCAGCAGTGAAGGTGACCACCCGGGGCAGCCCCAGCATTTT
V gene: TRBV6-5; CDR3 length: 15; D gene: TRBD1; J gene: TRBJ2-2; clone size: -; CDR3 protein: CASSSGQGRTGELFF; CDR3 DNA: TGTGCCAGCAGTTCGGGACAGGGGCGCACCGGGGAGCTGTTTTTT
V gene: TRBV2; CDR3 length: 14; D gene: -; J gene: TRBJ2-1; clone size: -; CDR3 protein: CASSEDGVMDQQFF; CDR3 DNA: TGTGCCAGCAGTGAAGACGGCGTTATGGATCAGCAGTTCTTC
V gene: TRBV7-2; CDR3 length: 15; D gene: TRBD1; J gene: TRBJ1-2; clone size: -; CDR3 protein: CASSLGDRGVSGYTF; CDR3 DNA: TGTGCCAGCAGCTTAGGGGACAGGGGAGTGTCTGGCTACACCTTC
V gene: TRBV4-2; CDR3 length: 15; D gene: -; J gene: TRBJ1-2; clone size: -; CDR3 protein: CASSGFSKHSYGYTF; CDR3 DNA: TGTGCCAGCAGCGGGTTTTCTAAACACAGCTATGGCTACACCTTC
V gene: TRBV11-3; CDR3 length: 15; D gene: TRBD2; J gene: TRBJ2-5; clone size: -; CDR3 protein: CASSLALAGQETQYF; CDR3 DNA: TGTGCCAGCAGCTTAGCCCTAGCGGGACAAGAGACCCAGTACTTC
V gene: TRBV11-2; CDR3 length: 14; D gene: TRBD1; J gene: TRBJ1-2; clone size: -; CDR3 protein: CASSPRQGYYGYTF; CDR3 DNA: TGTGCCAGCAGCCCTCGACAGGGATACTATGGCTACACCTTC